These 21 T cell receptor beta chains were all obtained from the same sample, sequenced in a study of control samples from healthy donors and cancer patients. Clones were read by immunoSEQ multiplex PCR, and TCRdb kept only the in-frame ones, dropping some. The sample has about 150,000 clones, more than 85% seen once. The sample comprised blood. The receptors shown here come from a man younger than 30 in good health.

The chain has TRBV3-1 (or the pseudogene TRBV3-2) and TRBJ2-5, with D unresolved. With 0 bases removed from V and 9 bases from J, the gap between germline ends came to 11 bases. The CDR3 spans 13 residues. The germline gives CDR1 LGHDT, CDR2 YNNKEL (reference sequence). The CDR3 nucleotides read TGTGCCAGCAGCCAAGATATTGTGTCCCCCCAGTACTTC. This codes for CASSQDIVSPQYF.

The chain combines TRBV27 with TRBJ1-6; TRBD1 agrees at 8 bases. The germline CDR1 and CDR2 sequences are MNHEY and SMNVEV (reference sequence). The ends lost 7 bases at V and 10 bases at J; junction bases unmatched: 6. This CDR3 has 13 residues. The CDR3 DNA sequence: TGTGCCAGCACAACAGGGGGAACCTCACCCCTCCACTTT. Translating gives CASTTGGTSPLHF.

The CDR3 nucleotides are TGTGCCAGCAGCTTGCAGCGGGGTAATAATTCACCCCTCCACTTT. Protein sequence: CASSLQRGNNSPLHF. This chain connects TRBV5-5 to TRBJ1-6; D uncertain. From germline, CDR1 is SGHKS and CDR2 YYEKEE (reference sequence). CDR3 length equals 15 residues. Trimming removed 1 base at V and 5 bases at J, with 10 bases between. Complete variable domain (other parts from reference TRBV5-5 and TRBJ1-6): DAGVTQSPTHLIKTRGQQVTLRCSPISGHKSVSWYQQVLGQGPQFIFQYYEKEERGRGNFPDRFSARQFPNYSSELNVNALLLGDSALYLCASSLQRGNNSPLHFGNGTRLTVT.

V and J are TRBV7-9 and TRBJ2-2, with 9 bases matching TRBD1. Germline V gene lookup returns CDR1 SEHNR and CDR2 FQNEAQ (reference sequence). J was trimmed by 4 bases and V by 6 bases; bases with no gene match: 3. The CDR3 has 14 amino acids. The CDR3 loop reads CASSLTGGTGELFF. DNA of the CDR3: TGTGCCAGCAGTTTGACAGGGGGCACCGGGGAGCTGTTTTTT.

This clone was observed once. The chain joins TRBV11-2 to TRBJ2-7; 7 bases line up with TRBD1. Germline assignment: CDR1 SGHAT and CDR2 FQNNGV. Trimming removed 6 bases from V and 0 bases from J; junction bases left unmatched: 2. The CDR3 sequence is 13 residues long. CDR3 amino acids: CASRGTDSYEQYF. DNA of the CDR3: TGTGCCAGCAGGGGGACAGACTCCTACGAGCAGTACTTC.

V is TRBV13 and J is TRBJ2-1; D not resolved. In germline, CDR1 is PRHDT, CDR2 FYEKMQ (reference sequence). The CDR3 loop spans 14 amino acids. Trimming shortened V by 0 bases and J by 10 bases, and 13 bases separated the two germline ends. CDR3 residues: CASSLGETMIEQFF. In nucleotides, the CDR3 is TGTGCCAGCAGCTTAGGGGAAACAATGATAGAGCAGTTCTTC. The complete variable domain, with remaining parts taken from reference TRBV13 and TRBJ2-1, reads AAGVIQSPRHLIKEKRETATLKCYPIPRHDTVYWYQQGPGQDPQFLISFYEKMQSDKGSIPDRFSAQQFSDYHSELNMSSLELGDSALYFCASSLGETMIEQFFGPGTRLTVL.

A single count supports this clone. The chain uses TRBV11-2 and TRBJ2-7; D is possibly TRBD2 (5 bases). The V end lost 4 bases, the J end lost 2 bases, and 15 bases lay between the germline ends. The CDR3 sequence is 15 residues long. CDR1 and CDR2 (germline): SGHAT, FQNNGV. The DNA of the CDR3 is TGTGCCAGCAGCTCCGTTGGCGGGCTCGCCTACGAGCAGTACTTC. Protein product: CASSSVGGLAYEQYF.

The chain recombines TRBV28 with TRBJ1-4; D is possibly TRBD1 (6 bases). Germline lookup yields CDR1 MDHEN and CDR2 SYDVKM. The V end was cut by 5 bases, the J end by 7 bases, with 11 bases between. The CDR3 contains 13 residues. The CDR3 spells CASSNRETEKLFF. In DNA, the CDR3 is TGTGCCAGCAGTAACAGGGAGACTGAAAAACTGTTTTTT. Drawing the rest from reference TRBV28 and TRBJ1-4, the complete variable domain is DVKVTQSSRYLVKRTGEKVFLECVQDMDHENMFWYRQDPGLGLRLIYFSYDVKMKEKGDIPEGYSVSREKKERFSLILESASTNQTSMYLCASSNRETEKLFFGSGTQLSVL.

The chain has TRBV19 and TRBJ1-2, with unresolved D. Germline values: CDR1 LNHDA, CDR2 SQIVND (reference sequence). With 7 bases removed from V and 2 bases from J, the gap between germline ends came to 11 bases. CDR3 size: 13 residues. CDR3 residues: CASMETQNYGYTF. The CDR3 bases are TGTGCCAGTATGGAGACACAAAACTATGGCTACACCTTC.

The CDR3 nucleotides are TGTGCCAGCCGGACAGGGGGCAATGAGCAGTTCTTC. Translated, it gives CASRTGGNEQFF. The J gene is TRBJ2-1, the V gene TRBV12-3 or TRBV12-4, with 10 bases fitting TRBD1. This CDR3 is 12 amino acids long. The ends lost 8 bases at V and 6 bases at J; junction bases unmatched: 1.

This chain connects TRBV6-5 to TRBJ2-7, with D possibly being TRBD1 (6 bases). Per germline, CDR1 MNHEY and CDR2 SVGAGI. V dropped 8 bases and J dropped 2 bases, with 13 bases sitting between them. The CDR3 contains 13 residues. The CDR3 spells CASSRTDPYEQYF. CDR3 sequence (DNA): TGTGCCAGCTCCCGGACAGACCCCTACGAGCAGTACTTC.

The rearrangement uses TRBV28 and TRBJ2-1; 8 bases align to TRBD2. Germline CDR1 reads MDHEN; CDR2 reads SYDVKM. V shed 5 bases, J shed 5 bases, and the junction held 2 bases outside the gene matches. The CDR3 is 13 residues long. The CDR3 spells CASSVAGHNEQFF. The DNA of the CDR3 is TGTGCCAGCAGTGTAGCGGGACACAATGAGCAGTTCTTC.

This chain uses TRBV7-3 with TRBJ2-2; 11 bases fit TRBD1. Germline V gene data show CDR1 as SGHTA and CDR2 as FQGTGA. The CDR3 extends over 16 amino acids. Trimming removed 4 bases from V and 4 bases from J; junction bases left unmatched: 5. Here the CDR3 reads CASSWDRGAFTGELFF. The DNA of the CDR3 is TGTGCCAGCAGCTGGGACAGGGGGGCTTTCACCGGGGAGCTGTTTTTT.

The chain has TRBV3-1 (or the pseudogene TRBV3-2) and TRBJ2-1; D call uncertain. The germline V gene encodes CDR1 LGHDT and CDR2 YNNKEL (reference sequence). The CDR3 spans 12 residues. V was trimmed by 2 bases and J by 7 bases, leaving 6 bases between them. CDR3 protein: CASSQLGNEQFF. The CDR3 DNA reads TGTGCCAGCAGCCAATTAGGAAATGAGCAGTTCTTC.

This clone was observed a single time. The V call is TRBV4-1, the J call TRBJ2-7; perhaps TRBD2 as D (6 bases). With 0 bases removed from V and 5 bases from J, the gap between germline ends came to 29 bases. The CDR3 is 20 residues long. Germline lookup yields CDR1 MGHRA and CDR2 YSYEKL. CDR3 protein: CASSQDGPRFGSGPGHEQYF. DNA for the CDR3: TGCGCCAGCAGCCAAGATGGACCCCGTTTTGGGAGCGGGCCGGGCCACGAGCAGTACTTC.

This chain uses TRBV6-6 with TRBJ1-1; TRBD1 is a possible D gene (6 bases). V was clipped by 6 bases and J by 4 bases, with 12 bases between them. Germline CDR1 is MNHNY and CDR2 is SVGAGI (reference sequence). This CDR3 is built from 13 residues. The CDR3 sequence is CASREGGITEAFF. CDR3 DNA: TGTGCCAGCAGAGAGGGGGGGATCACTGAAGCTTTCTTT.

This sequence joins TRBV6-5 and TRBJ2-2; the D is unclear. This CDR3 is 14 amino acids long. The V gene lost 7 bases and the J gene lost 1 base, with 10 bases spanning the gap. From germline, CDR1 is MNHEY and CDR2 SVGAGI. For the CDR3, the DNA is TGTGCCAGCATTCCCGGTGTGAACACCGGGGAGCTGTTTTTT. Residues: CASIPGVNTGELFF.

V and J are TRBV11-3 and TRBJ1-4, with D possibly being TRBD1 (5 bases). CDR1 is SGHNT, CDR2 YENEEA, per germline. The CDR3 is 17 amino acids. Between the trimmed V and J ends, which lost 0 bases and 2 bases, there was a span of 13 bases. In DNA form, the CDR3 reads TGTGCCAGCAGCTTAGAACCAGGGAGAAGGACTAATGAAAAACTGTTTTTT. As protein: CASSLEPGRRTNEKLFF.

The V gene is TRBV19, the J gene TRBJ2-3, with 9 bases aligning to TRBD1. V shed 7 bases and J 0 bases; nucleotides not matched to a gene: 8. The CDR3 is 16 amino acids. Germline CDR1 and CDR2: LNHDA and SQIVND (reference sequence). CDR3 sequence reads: CASMGTGIFSTDTQYF. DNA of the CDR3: TGTGCCAGTATGGGGACAGGGATTTTTAGCACAGATACGCAGTATTTT.

The CDR3 nucleotides read TGTGCCAGCAGCTTCATCCGCGGACGTAGAGCAGATACGCAGTATTTT. This gives the protein CASSFIRGRRADTQYF. This chain uses TRBV7-3 with TRBJ2-3; D not certain. V was shortened by 3 bases and J by 4 bases, with 17 bases between the two germline ends. This CDR3 has 16 residues. Germline-derived CDR1 and CDR2 are SGHTA and FQGTGA.

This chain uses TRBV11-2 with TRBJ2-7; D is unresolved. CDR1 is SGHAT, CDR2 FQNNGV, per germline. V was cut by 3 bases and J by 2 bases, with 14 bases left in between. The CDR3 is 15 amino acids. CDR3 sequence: CASSLSWGIAYEQYF. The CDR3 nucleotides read TGTGCCAGCAGCTTGTCTTGGGGTATAGCCTACGAGCAGTACTTC.